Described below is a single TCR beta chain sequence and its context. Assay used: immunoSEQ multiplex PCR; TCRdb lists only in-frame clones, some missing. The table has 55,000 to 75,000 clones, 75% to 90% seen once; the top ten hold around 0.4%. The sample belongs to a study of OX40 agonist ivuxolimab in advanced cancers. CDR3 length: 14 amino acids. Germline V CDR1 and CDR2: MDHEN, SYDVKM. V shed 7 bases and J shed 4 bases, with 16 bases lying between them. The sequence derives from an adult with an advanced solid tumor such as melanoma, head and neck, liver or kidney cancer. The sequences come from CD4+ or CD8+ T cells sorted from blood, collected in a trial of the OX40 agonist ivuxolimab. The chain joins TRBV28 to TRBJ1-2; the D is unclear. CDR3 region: CASISPGLSYGYTF. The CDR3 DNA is TGTGCCAGCATCTCACCGGGCCTCTCCTATGGCTACACCTTC.